One and the same sample provided the 10 T cell receptor beta chains below, sequenced in a study of tumor-infiltrating lymphocytes in oesophageal squamous cell carcinoma. TCRdb used MiXCR to reprocess the PCR reads, holding one entry per CDR3 protein. This table holds roughly 12,000 distinct CDR3 sequences, less than 55% found once. Sequencing used normal esophageal tissue next to the tumor. Source of these receptors: a male donor with esophageal squamous cell carcinoma.

This clonotype has just a few counts. The chain joins TRBV7-3 to TRBJ2-1; tentatively, D is TRBD1 (6 bases). TRBJ2-5 matches the DNA end more closely, so the J call is doubtful. In germline, CDR1 is SGHTA, CDR2 FQGTGA. The CDR3 loop spans 13 amino acids. DNA for the CDR3: TGTGCCAGCAGCTTAACAGGGGGAGAGACCCAGTACTTC. Translating gives CASSLTGGETQYF.

J is TRBJ2-5 and V is TRBV7-2; D assignment may be TRBD1 or TRBD2 (5 bases each). This CDR3 spans 13 amino acids. Deletions cut 3 bases from V and 11 bases from J, with 16 bases between. Germline V gene lookup returns CDR1 SGHTA and CDR2 FQGNSA. The CDR3 reads CASSFTGTEEQYF. Here the CDR3 DNA reads TGTGCCAGCAGCTTTACCGGGACGGAAGAGCAGTACTTC.

In regard to this clonotype: A junction end diverges from the germline sequence, so it may reflect a read error. This sequence joins TRBV12-3 or TRBV12-4 and TRBJ2-5; D remains unclear. The CDR3 totals 13 residues. CDR3 sequence (DNA): TGTGACAGCAGGTTCGGGCAGCAAGAGACCCAGTACTTC. The encoded protein is CDSRFGQQETQYF.

The chain carries TRBV12-3 or TRBV12-4 and TRBJ1-1; 9 positions agree with TRBD1. The CDR3 is 14 amino acids. The J segment lost 4 bases and the V segment lost 7 bases, leaving 7 bases of the junction unmatched. CDR3 loop: CASTPGQGRTEAFF. The CDR3 nucleotides read TGTGCCAGCACCCCGGGACAGGGACGCACTGAAGCTTTCTTT.

This rearrangement joins TRBV7-3 to TRBJ2-1; tentatively, D is TRBD2 (6 bases). The last part of the DNA fits TRBJ2-5 better; the J call may be wrong. The CDR3 spans 14 residues. Germline V gene sequence: CDR1 SGHTA, CDR2 FQGTGA. CDR3 in amino acids: CASSYRDYQETQYF. The CDR3 coding sequence is TGTGCCAGCAGTTACCGGGACTACCAAGAGACCCAGTACTTC.

In the case of this clonotype: Germline is not matched at one junction end, which may reflect a read error. J is TRBJ2-1 and V is TRBV7-6, with 7 bases lining up with TRBD2. This CDR3 has 15 residues. Germline-derived CDR1 and CDR2 are SGHVS and FNYEAQ. The CDR3 DNA reads TGTGCTAGCAGCTTAGGTAGCGGGTTTGGTAATGAGCAGTTCTTC. Amino acid sequence: CASSLGSGFGNEQFF.

The chain combines TRBV11-2 with TRBJ2-2; 8 nucleotides line up with TRBD2. Germline-derived CDR1 and CDR2 are SGHAT and FQNNGV. CDR3 length: 13 residues. Losses at the gene ends were 4 bases for V and 8 bases for J; bases not matched to a gene: 3. CDR3 residues: CASSSAGGGELFF. The CDR3 DNA sequence: TGTGCCAGCAGCTCTGCGGGAGGTGGGGAGCTGTTTTTT.

This clonotype was recorded many times. The rearrangement links TRBV6-6 to TRBJ2-4; weak D call: TRBD1 (5 bases). The germline V gene encodes CDR1 MNHNY and CDR2 SVGAGI (reference sequence). With 2 bases removed from V and 7 bases from J, the gap between germline ends came to 12 bases. The CDR3 is 14 amino acids. DNA of the CDR3: TGTGCCAGCAGTTACGGGCCCCCAGGGAACATTCAGTACTTC. Translation: CASSYGPPGNIQYF.

The chain couples TRBV7-3 to TRBJ2-1, with 12 bases lining up with TRBD2. The junction had 14 bases not matched to a gene; V was cut back by 5 bases and J by 12 bases. CDR1 is SGHTA, CDR2 FQGTGA, per germline. The CDR3 consists of 16 residues. The CDR3 DNA follows: TGTGCCAGCAGCAGTCCTAGCGGGAGGGGAGTAGTAGGGCAGTTCTTC. It yields the protein CASSSPSGRGVVGQFF.

The chain has TRBV7-8 and TRBJ2-5; the D gene is possibly TRBD2 (5 bases). Germline V gene lookup returns CDR1 SGHVS and CDR2 FQNEAQ. This CDR3 contains 14 residues. Deletions cut 3 bases from V and 0 bases from J, with 8 bases between. The CDR3 DNA is TGTGCCAGCAGCTTCCGGGAAAACCAAGAGACCCAGTACTTC. Amino acids: CASSFRENQETQYF.